Listed below are T cell receptor beta chains from one sample, sequenced in a study of CD8+CD57+ T cells in acquired aplastic anemia. In TCRdb, the reads were re-called with MiXCR into one record per CDR3 protein. The repertoire includes about 160,000 distinct CDR3 sequences, about 50% of them detected once, and under 40% sits in the top ten. What was sequenced was sorted CD4+, CD8+, or CD8+CD57+ T cells (not recorded which) from PBMCs. The receptor source for this set is a human donor with aplastic anemia. Each CDR3 is given with its conserved first and last residue. A D gene is named only where the DNA matches it firmly. A clone size is listed for some rows: how often the clone was seen (once, few, many), or a class if it is expanded.

d_call | j_call | v_call | clone_size | cdr3_nt | cdr3_aa
TRBD1 | TRBJ2-2 | TRBV25-1 | . | TGTGCCAGCAGGTCGAGGACAGGGGACACCGGGGAGCTGTTTTTT | CASRSRTGDTGELFF
TRBD1 | TRBJ1-1 | TRBV30 | few | TGTGCCTGGAGTTTCACCGGGACAGGGAACACTGAAGCTTTCTTT | CAWSFTGTGNTEAFF
TRBD2 | TRBJ2-7 | TRBV29-1 | . | TGCAGCGTTGAGCGAACCCTAGCGGGAGGCGAGCAGTACTTC | CSVERTLAGGEQYF
TRBD1 | TRBJ1-1 | TRBV2 | . | TGTGCCAGCAGCGGGACAGGGGGCAACACTGAAGCTTTCTTT | CASSGTGGNTEAFF
. | TRBJ1-2 | TRBV19 | . | TGTGCCAGTAGTATAGATGGGGGCTCCGGCTACACCTTC | CASSIDGGSGYTF
TRBD2 | TRBJ2-2 | TRBV20-1 | many | TGCAGTGTTCGGAGACTAGCGGGAAACACCGGGGAGCTGTTTTTT | CSVRRLAGNTGELFF
. | TRBJ2-7 | TRBV30 | many | TGTGCCTGGAGACAGTCAGTGACCTACGAGCAGTACTTC | CAWRQSVTYEQYF
. | TRBJ1-2 | TRBV6-1 | few | TGTGCCAGCAGTGATCTGGGGCGCGGTGCTTATAACTATGGCTACACCTTC | CASSDLGRGAYNYGYTF
TRBD1 | TRBJ2-7 | TRBV12-5 | many | TGTGCTAGTGGTTTGGTACCGGGACAGGGGAGAGAGCAGTACTTC | CASGLVPGQGREQYF
TRBD1 | TRBJ1-6 | TRBV6-1 | . | TGTGACAGCAGGGCGATGGGACAGGGTCATTCACCCCTCCACTTT | CDSRAMGQGHSPLHF
TRBD2 | TRBJ2-1 | TRBV7-9 | many | TGTGCCAGCAGCCATAGCGGGGACAATGAGCAGTTCTTC | CASSHSGDNEQFF
TRBD1 | TRBJ2-5 | TRBV6-1 | . | TGTGCCAGCGGTGCAGGGGGCTCTCAAGAGACCCAGTACTTC | CASGAGGSQETQYF
. | TRBJ1-6 | TRBV5-4 | . | TGTGCCAGCAGCTTGGGTAAAGAAATATCACCCCTCCACTTT | CASSLGKEISPLHF
. | TRBJ1-3 | TRBV2 | . | TGTGCCAGCCACCTAGGCAGGGGAAAGGGAAACACCATATATTTT | CASHLGRGKGNTIYF
. | TRBJ2-7 | TRBV2 | . | TGTGCCAGCAGTCGGGACACAGCCTACGAGCAGTACTTC | CASSRDTAYEQYF
TRBD2 | TRBJ2-3 | TRBV29-1 | . | TGCAGCGTTGAAAGGACTAGCGGCACAGATACGCAGTATTTT | CSVERTSGTDTQYF
TRBD2 | TRBJ2-1 | TRBV11-2 | once | TGTGCCAGCAGCTTACGTTTTGGACTAGCGGGGGTCAATGAGCAGTTCTTC | CASSLRFGLAGVNEQFF
. | TRBJ2-7 | TRBV24-1 | . | TGTGCCACTCGTGGGCCCAACTCCTACGAGCAGTACTTC | CATRGPNSYEQYF
. | TRBJ1-3 | TRBV2 | many | TGTGCCAGCAGCCGGTCTCGCAGTTCTGGAAACACCATATATTTT | CASSRSRSSGNTIYF
. | TRBJ2-3 | TRBV5-1 | . | TGCGCCAGCAGCCCCCCGGACATCACAGATACGCAGTATTTT | CASSPPDITDTQYF
TRBD2 | TRBJ2-7 | TRBV15 | once | TGTGCCACCAGCAGAGTAGGCGGGGGGGCCTACGAGCAGTACTTC | CATSRVGGGAYEQYF
TRBD1 | TRBJ1-6 | TRBV12-3/TRBV12-4 | . | TGTGCCAGCAGGGGGACAGGGGATACTTCACCCCTCCACTTT | CASRGTGDTSPLHF
. | TRBJ1-2 | TRBV5-4 | many | TGTGCCAGCAGCTTGGTTGAGTCCTATGGCTACACCTTC | CASSLVESYGYTF
. | TRBJ1-3 | TRBV4-2 | . | TGTGCCAGCAGCCAAGAAGGATCTGGAAACACCATATATTTT | CASSQEGSGNTIYF
TRBD1 | TRBJ2-1 | TRBV25-1 | . | TGTGCCAGCAGTGGCCGGGGGACAGGGTACAATGAGCAGTTCTTC | CASSGRGTGYNEQFF
. | TRBJ1-2 | TRBV5-1 | . | TGCGCCAGCAGCTTGGAACGGCCGGTACATGGCTACACCTTC | CASSLERPVHGYTF
. | TRBJ2-1 | TRBV5-4 | many | TGTGCCAGCAGCACCGCGATCGAGCAGTTCTTC | CASSTAIEQFF
. | TRBJ1-5 | TRBV27 | . | TGTGCCAGCAGTTTATCAGGGTATGGCAATCAGCCCCAGCATTTT | CASSLSGYGNQPQHF
. | TRBJ2-1 | TRBV19 | many | TGTGCCAGTAGTAACGGGCAGGGAACAAGCTCCTACAATGAGCAGTTCTTC | CASSNGQGTSSYNEQFF
TRBD2 | TRBJ2-1 | TRBV10-2 | . | TGCGCCAGCAGTGATCGGGGACTAGCGGGACTCAATGAGCAGTTCTTC | CASSDRGLAGLNEQFF
. | TRBJ1-1 | TRBV2 | . | TGTGCCAGCGGACGAGGGGACACTGAAGCTTTCTTT | CASGRGDTEAFF
. | TRBJ2-5 | TRBV7-9 | few | TGTGCCAGCAGCTTAGCGTTGGAGGCCCAAGAGACCCAGTACTTC | CASSLALEAQETQYF
. | TRBJ1-2 | TRBV12-3/TRBV12-4 | many | TGTGCCAGCAGTTTCGGCAGGGTGGCTGGCTACACCTTC | CASSFGRVAGYTF
. | TRBJ1-1 | TRBV2 | . | TGTGCCAGCAGAGACGTTGCAGACTTGAACACTGAAGCTTTCTTT | CASRDVADLNTEAFF
TRBD2 | TRBJ2-7 | TRBV10-3 | . | TGTGCCATCAGAAGTAGCGGGAGTGGGATTAACGAGCAGTACTTC | CAIRSSGSGINEQYF
TRBD1 | TRBJ1-1 | TRBV15 | . | TGTGCCACCAGCACAACCGAATGGACAGGGGTCGGTGAAGCTTTCTTT | CATSTTEWTGVGEAFF
TRBD1 | TRBJ1-2 | TRBV12-3/TRBV12-4 | . | TGTGCCAGCAGACTGACAGGGGCCGGTTCCTATGGCTACACCTTC | CASRLTGAGSYGYTF
. | TRBJ2-7 | TRBV13 | many | TGTGCCAGCAGCTTAAGAGGCAGGGGGGACTACGAGCAGTACTTC | CASSLRGRGDYEQYF
TRBD1 | TRBJ2-7 | TRBV2 | many | TGTGCCAGCAGCGCAAGACAGGGGTACGAGCAGTACTTC | CASSARQGYEQYF
. | TRBJ1-5 | TRBV5-1 | few | TGCGCCAGCAGCTTAGGGGGAGCACGGTTAGGTCAGCCCCAGCATTTT | CASSLGGARLGQPQHF
. | TRBJ1-3 | TRBV6-6 | . | TGTGCCAGCAGTTACCTCGGGGAGCTTGGAAACACCATATATTTT | CASSYLGELGNTIYF
TRBD2 | TRBJ2-1 | TRBV7-8 | few | TGTGCCAGCAGTAGCGGGAGGGCCGGTGAGCAGTTCTTC | CASSSGRAGEQFF
TRBD1 | TRBJ2-7 | TRBV29-1 | . | TGCAGCGTTGAAGAGACAGGGCACTACGAGCAGTACTTC | CSVEETGHYEQYF
. | TRBJ1-2 | TRBV2 | few | TGTGCCAGCAACCAGGGCAATGGCTACACCTTC | CASNQGNGYTF
TRBD1 | TRBJ1-2 | TRBV6-1 | . | TGTGCCAGCAGTGAGACGGACAGGGTTCGGGCGGGTTATGGCTACACCTTC | CASSETDRVRAGYGYTF
. | TRBJ2-7 | TRBV2 | . | TGTGCCAGCAGTGTGTTGGGGGCAGGATCACACGAGCAGTACTTC | CASSVLGAGSHEQYF
. | TRBJ1-1 | TRBV29-1 | many | TGCAGCGCTGGACGAATGAACACTGAAGCTTTCTTT | CSAGRMNTEAFF
. | TRBJ1-2 | TRBV7-9 | many | TGTGCCAGCAGCTTTGGGGATGGCGGCTACACCTTC | CASSFGDGGYTF
. | TRBJ2-7 | TRBV20-1 | . | TGCGGTGCTAGAGATCTGGTGTCCGACTACGAGCAGTACTTC | CGARDLVSDYEQYF